These 2 T cell receptor beta chains came from one sample sequenced in a study of T-cell reconstitution after alpha-beta-depleted transplantation in children. Points from the study as a whole: Newly made T cells mostly supplied T-cell counts and diversity one year after transplant.

Unique molecular identifiers were incorporated during preparation of the TCRbeta library. TCRdb recomputed calls from the PCR reads with MiXCR, one row per CDR3 protein. The top ten clones hold 9.1% of a sample with some 300,000 distinct CDR3 sequences, 6.5% to 9% of them seen once. Their recognized antigens are unknown. The sequencing used peripheral blood, collected 360 days after TCRalphabeta/CD19-depleted stem cell transplant. These receptors were collected from a female patient aged 2 to 10 who had a stem cell transplant for Fanconi anemia, so the T cells may come from the graft donor.

There are many counts of this clonotype. The chain carries TRBV2 and TRBJ1-1; D uncertain. Germline V gene lookup returns CDR1 SNHLY and CDR2 FYNNEI. The CDR3 is 16 amino acids. V shed 2 bases and J shed 7 bases, with 20 bases lying between them. The CDR3, as DNA: TGTGCCAGCAGTGAATATAAACACCGGCCAGACCTTGAAGCTTTCTTT. This codes for CASSEYKHRPDLEAFF.

The gene calls are TRBV30 and TRBJ1-5, with a tentative D call TRBD1 (6 bases). Germline V gene sequence: CDR1 GTSNPN, CDR2 SVGIG (reference sequence). The CDR3 has 14 residues. V dropped 0 bases and J dropped 5 bases, with 11 bases sitting between them. The CDR3 spells CAWSVSPGDQPQHF. For the CDR3, the DNA is TGTGCCTGGAGTGTCTCTCCAGGGGATCAGCCCCAGCATTTT.